What follows are 20 T cell receptor beta chains derived from one specimen sequenced in a study of blood T cells in healthy people across ages. Primers used in a second PCR of roughly 6 to 11 cycles were a sample-barcoded 5' primer and a J-beta primer mix. TCRdb reanalysed the 5' RACE reads using MiXCR and keeps one entry per CDR3 protein. The data hold about 1.6 million distinct CDR3 sequences, with approximately 32% observed a single time. Material: blood. The receptors were gathered from a woman in her 30s in good health.

As concerns this clonotype: A much larger clonotype is one base distant, so this may be a read error. This chain joins TRBV7-2 and TRBJ2-5; tentative D call: TRBD2 (7 bases). The V and J ends lost 1 base and 11 bases respectively, with 29 bases between them. Germline V CDR1 and CDR2: SGHTA, FQGNSA. The CDR3 loop spans 18 amino acids. CDR3 loop: CASSLVYRVQGAGNEQYF. The CDR3 DNA is TGTGCCAGCAGCTTAGTGTATCGTGTACAGGGAGCGGGGAATGAGCAGTACTTC.

The chain couples TRBV6-1 to TRBJ2-3, with D tentatively TRBD1 or TRBD2 (5 bases each). Trimming removed 8 bases from V and 7 bases from J, with 13 bases in between. Per germline, CDR1 MNHNS and CDR2 SASEGT. The CDR3 totals 12 residues. For the CDR3, the DNA is TGTGCCAGCGAGTCTGAGGGGAATACGCAGTATTTT. Protein product: CASESEGNTQYF.

This chain connects TRBV7-9 to TRBJ2-1; D is ambiguous. The germline CDR1 and CDR2 sequences are SEHNR and FQNEAQ (reference sequence). V lost 2 bases, J lost 8 bases, and 13 bases lay in between. The CDR3 totals 14 residues. CDR3 bases: TGTGCCAGCAGCTTAAGCTCGCGTATAGATGAGCAGTTCTTC. Its translation: CASSLSSRIDEQFF.

V and J are TRBV20-1 and TRBJ2-7; D might be TRBD1 or TRBD2, each matching 7 bases. Germline loops: CDR1 DFQATT, CDR2 SNEGSKA (reference sequence). The CDR3 runs to 13 residues. The germline V and J ends were trimmed by 6 bases and 0 bases, with 12 bases remaining between them. Here the CDR3 DNA reads TGCAGTGCCCAGGGGGGGAACTCCTACGAGCAGTACTTC. Amino acids: CSAQGGNSYEQYF.

V gene TRBV3-1 combines with J gene TRBJ2-3; D unresolved. The CDR3 consists of 15 residues. The germline V and J ends were trimmed by 0 bases and 4 bases, with 11 bases remaining between them. From germline, CDR1 is LGHDT and CDR2 YNNKEL (reference sequence). The CDR3 region has the DNA TGTGCCAGCAGCCAAGAATACAGTTACGCAGATACGCAGTATTTT. Protein sequence: CASSQEYSYADTQYF.

As regards this clonotype: An end of the junction does not agree with germline; a read error may underlie this. The chain recombines TRBV6-6 with TRBJ1-2; possibly TRBD1 for D (5 bases). This CDR3 is 14 amino acids long. The germline gives CDR1 MNHNY, CDR2 SVGAGI (reference sequence). The CDR3 DNA reads as TGTGCCTGCAGTTACCCGACAGACGACTTTGGCTACACCTTC. Protein sequence: CACSYPTDDFGYTF.

This clonotype was observed a few times. J is TRBJ2-2 and V is TRBV20-1, with 9 bases lining up with TRBD2. Trimming at V came to 1 base and at J to 4 bases, leaving 7 bases not matched to a gene. This CDR3 is built from 16 residues. Germline V CDR1 and CDR2: DFQATT, SNEGSKA (reference sequence). The CDR3 protein is CSARVRGLAGTGELFF. CDR3 nucleotide sequence: TGCAGTGCTAGAGTAAGGGGACTAGCTGGCACCGGGGAGCTGTTTTTT.

This clonotype was observed a few times. The junction differs from germline at one of its ends, possibly a read error. This rearrangement joins TRBV9 to TRBJ2-1; D is undetermined. This CDR3 contains 14 residues. Per germline, CDR1 SGDLS and CDR2 YYNGEE. CDR3 in DNA: TGTGCCAGCAGCGTAGAAGGGCTATACAGTGAGCAGTTCTTC. This sequence encodes CASSVEGLYSEQFF.

This chain uses TRBV4-2 with TRBJ1-5; a weak D match, TRBD1 (6 bases). The CDR3 extends over 17 amino acids. The V end lost 0 bases, the J end lost 2 bases, and 14 bases lay between the germline ends. CDR1 and CDR2 from the germline V gene are LGHNA and YNFKEQ. The CDR3 DNA is TGTGCCAGCAGCCAAGATGTGAGGGGGGGAGGCAATCAGCCCCAGCATTTT. Amino acid sequence: CASSQDVRGGGNQPQHF.

This clonotype was counted between two and nine times. The rearrangement links TRBV27 to TRBJ1-5; TRBD1 might be the D (5 bases). This CDR3 is 16 amino acids long. Germline CDR1 MNHEY, CDR2 SMNVEV (reference sequence). The V end lost 4 bases, the J end lost 1 base, and 14 bases lay between the germline ends. CDR3 in amino acids: CASSSGAGQSNQPQHF. In DNA, the CDR3 is TGTGCCAGCAGTTCCGGGGCAGGGCAAAGCAATCAGCCCCAGCATTTT.

This clonotype has only one observation. A read error is possible here, since a much larger clone lies one base away. The V call is TRBV12-3 or TRBV12-4, the J call TRBJ2-7; D is undetermined. The V gene lost 6 bases and the J gene lost 5 bases, with 14 bases spanning the gap. The CDR3 contains 13 residues. The DNA for the CDR3 is TGTGCCAGCAGCCTCGGTGGGCATGACGAGCAGTACTTC. Translating it yields CASSLGGHDEQYF.

The genes are TRBV7-2 and TRBJ2-4, with TRBD2 matching 11 bases. The better agreement between TRBJ2-7 and the DNA end casts doubt on the J call. Germline V gives CDR1 SGHTA, CDR2 FQGNSA. This CDR3 is 15 amino acids long. The CDR3 region is CASSPIAGGAYEQYF. The CDR3 region has the DNA TGTGCCAGCAGCCCGATAGCGGGAGGGGCCTACGAGCAGTACTTC.

This clonotype was picked up a small number of times. The chain uses TRBV9 and TRBJ2-7; the match to TRBD2 covers 14 bases. V trimming: 4 bases; J trimming: 4 bases; junction bases outside the gene matches: 4. Germline V gene lookup returns CDR1 SGDLS and CDR2 YYNGEE. The CDR3 is 15 amino acids. The CDR3 here is CASSPWTSGRYEQYF. CDR3 DNA: TGTGCCAGCAGCCCATGGACTAGCGGGAGGTACGAGCAGTACTTC.

The chain joins TRBV12-3 or TRBV12-4 to TRBJ2-2; TRBD2 might be the D (5 bases). CDR3 length: 14 residues. V gave up 3 bases and J gave up 4 bases, with 9 bases separating them. The CDR3 spells CASSLSGPTGELFF. CDR3 in DNA: TGTGCCAGCAGTTTGAGCGGCCCCACCGGGGAGCTGTTTTTT.

V usage is TRBV5-4 and J usage is TRBJ2-7; TRBD2 aligns across 13 bases. The V gene end was trimmed by 4 bases and the J gene end by 7 bases; junction bases not matched to a gene: 14. In germline, CDR1 is SGHNT, CDR2 YYREEE (reference sequence). The CDR3 covers 17 residues. The CDR3 spells CASSAGPGLAGVREQYF. CDR3 in DNA: TGTGCCAGCAGCGCGGGTCCCGGACTAGCGGGAGTTAGGGAGCAGTACTTC.

The CDR3 bases are TGCGCCAGCAGACAAAGCCTCACAGATACGCAGTATTTT. Translated, it gives CASRQSLTDTQYF. The J gene is TRBJ2-3, the V gene TRBV10-1, with D unclear. Germline assignment: CDR1 WNHNN and CDR2 SYGVQD (reference sequence). V was trimmed by 6 bases and J by 2 bases, leaving 9 bases between them. The CDR3 contains 13 residues.

This clonotype was seen only a few times. The rearrangement uses TRBV10-2 and TRBJ2-1; 9 bases agree with TRBD2. J was trimmed by 10 bases and V by 7 bases; bases with no gene match: 14. The CDR3 covers 15 residues. The germline V gene encodes CDR1 WSHSY and CDR2 SAAADI. The CDR3 DNA sequence: TGCGCCAGCACCGTAGTAGGCGGGGGGGCCAGGGAGCAGTTCTTC. It codes for CASTVVGGGAREQFF.

The chain carries TRBV29-1 and TRBJ2-5, with D perhaps matching TRBD2 (5 bases). This CDR3 is built from 13 residues. V gave up 6 bases and J gave up 13 bases, with 24 bases separating them. Germline lookup yields CDR1 SQVTM and CDR2 ANQGSEA. The DNA for the CDR3 is TGCAGCGTCCGGCGGGCAGTCTTCGACGAGCGGTACTTC. The encoded protein is CSVRRAVFDERYF.

This chain connects TRBV12-3 or TRBV12-4 to TRBJ1-1; 7 nucleotides match TRBD1. Trimming removed 7 bases from V and 6 bases from J; junction bases left unmatched: 8. This CDR3 is built from 13 residues. CDR3 loop: CASTPQGMAEAFF. CDR3 nucleotide sequence: TGTGCCAGCACCCCACAGGGGATGGCTGAAGCTTTCTTT.

The chain uses TRBV20-1 and TRBJ2-3; maybe TRBD1 (5 bases). CDR3 length equals 16 residues. CDR1 and CDR2 from the germline V gene are DFQATT and SNEGSKA (reference sequence). V dropped 3 bases and J dropped 0 bases, with 16 bases sitting between them. Here the CDR3 DNA reads TGCAGTGCTAGTGGCGGACACCCTACGAGCACAGATACGCAGTATTTT. Its translation: CSASGGHPTSTDTQYF.